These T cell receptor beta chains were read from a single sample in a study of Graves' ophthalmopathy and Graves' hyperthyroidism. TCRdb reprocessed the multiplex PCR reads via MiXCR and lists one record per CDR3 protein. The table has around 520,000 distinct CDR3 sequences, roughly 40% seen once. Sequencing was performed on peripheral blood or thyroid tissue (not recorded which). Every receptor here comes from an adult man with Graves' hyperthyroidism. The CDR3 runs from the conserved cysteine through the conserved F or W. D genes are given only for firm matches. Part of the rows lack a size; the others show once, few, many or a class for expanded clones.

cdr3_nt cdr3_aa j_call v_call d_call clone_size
TGCACCTGGGGGACAGGGATTAACTATGGCTACACCTTC CTWGTGINYGYTF TRBJ1-2 TRBV29-1 TRBD1 NA
TGTGCCAGCAGTTACTCGAATGGAAACACCGGGGAGCTGTTTTTT CASSYSNGNTGELFF TRBJ2-2 TRBV6-5 NA NA
TGTGCCATCAGTGAGCCCCTAGCGGGGGTGGACGAGCAGTACTTC CAISEPLAGVDEQYF TRBJ2-7 TRBV10-3 TRBD2 NA
TGTGCCAGCAGCTCCATGCCGACCAGGGGGGATGGCTACACCTTC CASSSMPTRGDGYTF TRBJ1-2 TRBV7-2 TRBD1 NA
TGTGCCAGCAGCTTATTGGGCAGGGGAGGAACTGAAGCTTCCTTT CASSLLGRGGTEASF TRBJ1-1 TRBV7-8 NA NA
TGTGCCAGCAGTTTTTCCCGACCGAACACCGGGGAGCTGTTTTTT CASSFSRPNTGELFF TRBJ2-2 TRBV28 NA few
TGCAGTTTAGGACAGGGGGTACGCTACACCTTC CSLGQGVRYTF TRBJ1-2 TRBV29-1 TRBD1 once
TGTGCCAGCAGCCGAGAGGCGCAGCCCCAGCATTTT CASSREAQPQHF TRBJ1-5 TRBV7-8 NA NA
TGTGCCAGCAGGGGACGGGGGGCGAGCAATCAGCCCCAGCATTTT CASRGRGASNQPQHF TRBJ1-5 TRBV24-1 NA NA
TGTGCCATCACCGATGGGACAGTGAGCACTGAAGCTTTCTTT CAITDGTVSTEAFF TRBJ1-1 TRBV10-3 TRBD1 many